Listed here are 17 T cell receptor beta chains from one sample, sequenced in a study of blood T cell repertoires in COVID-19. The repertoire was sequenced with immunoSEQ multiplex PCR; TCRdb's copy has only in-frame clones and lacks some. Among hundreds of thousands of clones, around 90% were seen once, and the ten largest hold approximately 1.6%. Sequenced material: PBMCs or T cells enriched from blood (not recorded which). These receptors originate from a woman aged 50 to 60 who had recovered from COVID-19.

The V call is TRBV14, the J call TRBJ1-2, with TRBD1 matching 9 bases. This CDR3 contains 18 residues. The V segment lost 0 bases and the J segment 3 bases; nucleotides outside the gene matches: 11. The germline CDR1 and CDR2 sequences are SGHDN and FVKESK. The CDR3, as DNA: TGTGCCAGCAGCCAAGACCCGGGACAGGGTTTTTATCACTATGGCTACACCTTC. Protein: CASSQDPGQGFYHYGYTF.

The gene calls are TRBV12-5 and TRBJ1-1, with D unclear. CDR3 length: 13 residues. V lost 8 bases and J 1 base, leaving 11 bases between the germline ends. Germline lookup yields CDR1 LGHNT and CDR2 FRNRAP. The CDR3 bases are TGTGCTAGTTCGTCGGGAGGGAACACTGAAGCTTTCTTT. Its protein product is CASSSGGNTEAFF.

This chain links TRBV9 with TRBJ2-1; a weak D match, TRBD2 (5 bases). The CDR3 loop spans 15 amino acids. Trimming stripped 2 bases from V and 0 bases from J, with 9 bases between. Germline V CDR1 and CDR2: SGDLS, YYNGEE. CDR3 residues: CASSVDGLSYNEQFF. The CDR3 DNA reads TGTGCCAGCAGCGTTGATGGACTCTCCTACAATGAGCAGTTCTTC.

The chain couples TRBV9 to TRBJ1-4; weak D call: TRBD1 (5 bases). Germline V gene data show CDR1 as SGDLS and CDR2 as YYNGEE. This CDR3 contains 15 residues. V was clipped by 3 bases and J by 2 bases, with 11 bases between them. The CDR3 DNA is TGTGCCAGCAGCGCGGGGGGGATCACTAATGAAAAACTGTTTTTT. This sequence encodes CASSAGGITNEKLFF.

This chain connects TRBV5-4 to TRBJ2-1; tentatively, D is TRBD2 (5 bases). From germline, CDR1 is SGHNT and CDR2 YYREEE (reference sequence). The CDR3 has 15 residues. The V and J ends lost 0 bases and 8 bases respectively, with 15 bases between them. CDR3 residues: CASSLEGAREDEQFF. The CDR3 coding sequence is TGTGCCAGCAGCTTGGAGGGAGCTCGTGAGGATGAGCAGTTCTTC.

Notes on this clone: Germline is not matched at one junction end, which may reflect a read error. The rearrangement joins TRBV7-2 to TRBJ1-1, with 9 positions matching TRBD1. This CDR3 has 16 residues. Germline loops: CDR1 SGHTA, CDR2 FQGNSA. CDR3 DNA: TGTGCCAGCAGTTTAGGGACAGGGCGGATGAACACTGAAGCTTTCTTT. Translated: CASSLGTGRMNTEAFF.

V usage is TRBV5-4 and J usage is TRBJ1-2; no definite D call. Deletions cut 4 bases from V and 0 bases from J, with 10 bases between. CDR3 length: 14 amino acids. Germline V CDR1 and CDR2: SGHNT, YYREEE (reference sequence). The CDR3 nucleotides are TGTGCCAGCAGCCGGGATCAGACTAACTATGGCTACACCTTC. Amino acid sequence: CASSRDQTNYGYTF. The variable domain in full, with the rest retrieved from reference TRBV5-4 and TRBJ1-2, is ETGVTQSPTHLIKTRGQQVTLRCSSQSGHNTVSWYQQALGQGPQFIFQYYREEENGRGNFPPRFSGLQFPNYSSELNVNALELDDSALYLCASSRDQTNYGYTFGSGTRLTVV.

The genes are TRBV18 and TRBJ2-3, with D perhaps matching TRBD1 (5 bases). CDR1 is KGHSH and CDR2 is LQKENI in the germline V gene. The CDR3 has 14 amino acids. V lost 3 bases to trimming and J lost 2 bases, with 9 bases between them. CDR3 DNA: TGTGCCAGCTCACCGGGGCCATCCACAGATACGCAGTATTTT. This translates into CASSPGPSTDTQYF.

Here the CDR3 DNA reads TGTGCCAGCAGCCCCCCGGGGGGGGGTTTTCATGGCTACACCTTC. Translated, it gives CASSPPGGGFHGYTF. The chain recombines TRBV7-9 with TRBJ1-2, with D maybe TRBD1 (5 bases). V dropped 5 bases and J dropped 6 bases, with 19 bases sitting between them. The CDR3 has 15 residues. The V gene's germline CDR1 is SEHNR and CDR2 FQNEAQ (reference sequence).

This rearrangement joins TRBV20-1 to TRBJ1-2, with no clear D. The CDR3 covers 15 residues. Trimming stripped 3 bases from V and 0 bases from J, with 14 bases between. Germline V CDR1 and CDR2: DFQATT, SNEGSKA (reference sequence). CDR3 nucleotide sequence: TGCAGTGCTAGTAGTGCAGAACTAGCTAACTATGGCTACACCTTC. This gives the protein CSASSAELANYGYTF.

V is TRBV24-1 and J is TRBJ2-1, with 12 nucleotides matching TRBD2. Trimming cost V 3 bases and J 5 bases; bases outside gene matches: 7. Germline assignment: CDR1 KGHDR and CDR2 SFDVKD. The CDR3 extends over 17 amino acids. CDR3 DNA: TGTGCCACCAGTGATCGGACTAGCGGGGCGACTGACAATGAGCAGTTCTTC. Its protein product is CATSDRTSGATDNEQFF.

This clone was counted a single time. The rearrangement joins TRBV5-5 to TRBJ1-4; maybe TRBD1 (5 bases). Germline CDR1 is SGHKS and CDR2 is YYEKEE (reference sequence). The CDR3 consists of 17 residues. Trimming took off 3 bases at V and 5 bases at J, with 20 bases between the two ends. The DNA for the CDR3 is TGTGCCAGCAGCTCTGGGGGAGGCAGTTCGCGGAATGAAAAACTGTTTTTT. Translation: CASSSGGGSSRNEKLFF.

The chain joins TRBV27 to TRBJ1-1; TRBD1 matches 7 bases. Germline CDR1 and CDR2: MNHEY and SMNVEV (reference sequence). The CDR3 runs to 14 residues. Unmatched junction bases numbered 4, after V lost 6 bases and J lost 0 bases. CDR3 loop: CASRRQGMNTEAFF. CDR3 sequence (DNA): TGTGCCAGCAGGAGACAGGGAATGAACACTGAAGCTTTCTTT.

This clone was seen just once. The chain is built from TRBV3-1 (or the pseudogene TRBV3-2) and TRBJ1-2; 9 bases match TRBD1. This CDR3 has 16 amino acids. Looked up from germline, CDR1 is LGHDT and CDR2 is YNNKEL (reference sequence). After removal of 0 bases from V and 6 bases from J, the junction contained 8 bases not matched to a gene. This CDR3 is CASSQDFLQGANGYTF. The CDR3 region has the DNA TGTGCCAGCAGCCAAGATTTCTTACAGGGGGCGAATGGCTACACCTTC.

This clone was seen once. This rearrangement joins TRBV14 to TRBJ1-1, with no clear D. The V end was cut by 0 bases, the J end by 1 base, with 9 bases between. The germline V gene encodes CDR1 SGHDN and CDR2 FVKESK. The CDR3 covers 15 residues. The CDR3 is CASSQEILPNTEAFF. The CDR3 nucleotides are TGTGCCAGCAGCCAAGAAATCCTCCCGAACACTGAAGCTTTCTTT.

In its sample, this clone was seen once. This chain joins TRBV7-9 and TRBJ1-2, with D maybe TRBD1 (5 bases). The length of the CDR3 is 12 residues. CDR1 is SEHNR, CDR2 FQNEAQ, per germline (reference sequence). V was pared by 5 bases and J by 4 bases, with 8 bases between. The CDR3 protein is CASSTGGYGYTF. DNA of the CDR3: TGTGCCAGCAGCACCGGGGGCTATGGCTACACCTTC. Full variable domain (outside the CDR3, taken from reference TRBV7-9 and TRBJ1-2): DTGVSQNPRHKITKRGQNVTFRCDPISEHNRLYWYRQTLGQGPEFLTYFQNEAQLEKSRLLSDRFSAERPKGSFSTLEIQRTEQGDSAMYLCASSTGGYGYTFGSGTRLTVV.

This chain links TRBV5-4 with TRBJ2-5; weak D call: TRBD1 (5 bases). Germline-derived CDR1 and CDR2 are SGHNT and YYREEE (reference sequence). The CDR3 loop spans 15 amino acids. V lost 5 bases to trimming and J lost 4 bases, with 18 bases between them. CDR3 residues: CASRAGAGVRETQYF. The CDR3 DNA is TGTGCCAGCAGGGCTGGGGCAGGCGTTCGAGAGACCCAGTACTTC.